The TCR beta chain described here comes from a study of blood T cell repertoires in COVID-19. Only in-frame clones appear in the TCRdb table, and some are missing; sequencing was by immunoSEQ multiplex PCR. The repertoire holds 350,000 to 450,000 clones, with roughly 90% as singletons. Per the germline V gene, CDR1 is LGHDT and CDR2 is YNNKEL (reference sequence). This CDR3 is built from 15 residues. Between the trimmed V and J ends, which lost 1 base and 2 bases, there was a span of 12 bases. The chain links TRBV3-1 (or the pseudogene TRBV3-2) to TRBJ2-7; unclear D gene. Sequencing was carried out using peripheral blood. The TCR comes from a man between 40 and 49 years old with acute or convalescent COVID-19. Here the CDR3 DNA reads TGTGCCAGCAGCCAAGGACTCCCCACTACCTACGAGCAGTACTTC. This codes for CASSQGLPTTYEQYF.